Below are 24 T cell receptor beta chains sequenced from a single sample in a study of identical twins. TCRdb itself ran the 5' RACE reads through MiXCR, one entry per CDR3 protein. The table includes 300,000 to 400,000 distinct CDR3 sequences, 9% to 15% detected once. These sequences were also reported in another study, on yellow fever vaccine responses in identical twins.

The sequencing input was CD8+ T cells sorted from blood. The receptor set was obtained from a woman aged 18-30 years in good health.

This clonotype was counted only a few times. The chain recombines TRBV7-9 with TRBJ2-3, with 8 bases identical to TRBD2. Germline lookup yields CDR1 SEHNR and CDR2 FQNEAQ (reference sequence). The V segment lost 5 bases and the J segment 0 bases; nucleotides outside the gene matches: 4. This CDR3 comprises 15 residues. CDR3 sequence reads: CASSRLATSTDTQYF. The DNA of the CDR3 is TGTGCCAGCAGCCGACTAGCGACTAGCACAGATACGCAGTATTTT.

Many counts were recorded for this clonotype. The chain couples TRBV29-1 to TRBJ1-2; D gene uncertain. The CDR3 runs to 12 residues. The germline V and J ends were trimmed by 2 bases and 7 bases, with 11 bases remaining between them. Looked up from germline, CDR1 is SQVTM and CDR2 is ANQGSEA. The CDR3 region is CSVEWGVGGYTF. The CDR3 region has the DNA TGCAGCGTTGAATGGGGTGTCGGTGGCTACACCTTC. Based on the CDR3 plus reference TRBV29-1 and TRBJ1-2, the full variable domain is SAVISQKPSRDICQRGTSLTIQCQVDSQVTMMFWYRQQPGQSLTLIATANQGSEATYESGFVIDKFPISRPNLTFSTLTVSNMSPEDSSIYLCSVEWGVGGYTFGSGTRLTVV.

This clonotype was found many times. The V gene is TRBV29-1, the J gene TRBJ2-7; 10 nucleotides line up with TRBD2. Trimming at V came to 1 base and at J to 2 bases, leaving 8 bases not matched to a gene. The CDR3 has 16 amino acids. Germline loops: CDR1 SQVTM, CDR2 ANQGSEA. The CDR3 loop reads CSVEAQGLARPYEQYF. CDR3 bases: TGCAGCGTTGAAGCCCAGGGACTAGCGAGGCCCTACGAGCAGTACTTC.

This clonotype was counted a few times. The DNA of the CDR3 is TGCAGTGCTAGAGCTCCATCGCTGCCGGACAGGCCGACCACCACAGATACGCAGTATTTT. Its protein product is CSARAPSLPDRPTTTDTQYF. The chain is built from TRBV20-1 and TRBJ2-3; 7 positions match TRBD1. Germline loops: CDR1 DFQATT, CDR2 SNEGSKA (reference sequence). The ends lost 1 base at V and 2 bases at J; junction bases unmatched: 21. This CDR3 is built from 20 residues.

The J gene is TRBJ1-1, the V gene TRBV5-1; 7 bases are a match to TRBD1. V shed 4 bases and J 1 base; nucleotides not matched to a gene: 10. Looked up from germline, CDR1 is SGHRS and CDR2 is YFSETQ. The CDR3 sequence is 16 residues long. Here the CDR3 DNA reads TGCGCCAGCAGCAAACCGACAGGGTCTCGGAACACTGAAGCTTTCTTT. Amino acids: CASSKPTGSRNTEAFF.

The chain combines TRBV5-1 with TRBJ1-2, with D possibly being TRBD1 (5 bases). The CDR3 is 13 amino acids. Germline CDR1 reads SGHRS; CDR2 reads YFSETQ. The ends were cut back, 4 bases at V and 3 bases at J, with 10 bases in the middle. CDR3 protein: CASSPGHDYGYTF. CDR3 DNA sequence: TGCGCCAGCAGCCCAGGACACGACTATGGCTACACCTTC.

The chain couples TRBV19 to TRBJ2-2; D not certain. Germline-derived CDR1 and CDR2 are LNHDA and SQIVND (reference sequence). V shed 8 bases and J shed 6 bases, with 4 bases lying between them. The CDR3 length is 10 residues. CDR3 coding DNA: TGTGCCAGTTTCGCCGGGGAGCTGTTTTTT. Translation: CASFAGELFF.

This clonotype was seen many times. V gene TRBV27 combines with J gene TRBJ1-2; 9 nucleotides align to TRBD1. Germline values: CDR1 MNHEY, CDR2 SMNVEV (reference sequence). The junction had 4 bases not matched to a gene; V was cut back by 5 bases and J by 6 bases. This CDR3 is built from 13 residues. This CDR3 is CASSPGTGNGYTF. CDR3 nucleotides: TGTGCCAGCAGTCCCGGGACAGGGAATGGCTACACCTTC.

This chain uses TRBV7-6 with TRBJ2-1, with no clear D. The CDR3 is 16 amino acids. V shed 1 base and J shed 5 bases, with 15 bases lying between them. Germline CDR1 reads SGHVS; CDR2 reads FNYEAQ. CDR3 in amino acids: CASSLVGRGADNEQFF. The DNA for the CDR3 is TGTGCCAGCAGCTTAGTTGGACGAGGAGCCGACAATGAGCAGTTCTTC.

The chain employs TRBV29-1 and TRBJ2-1, with TRBD2 identical over 8 bases. This CDR3 comprises 14 residues. Germline-derived CDR1 and CDR2 are SQVTM and ANQGSEA. The V segment lost 4 bases and the J segment 10 bases; nucleotides outside the gene matches: 12. The CDR3 region has the DNA TGCAGCGTTGTCGGAGCGGGAGACCCATGGGAGCAGTTCTTC. Translating it yields CSVVGAGDPWEQFF.

The chain links TRBV7-8 to TRBJ2-1; 8 bases align to TRBD1. CDR1 and CDR2 from the germline V gene are SGHVS and FQNEAQ. The trim removed 1 base at V and 4 bases at J, leaving 12 bases unmatched. The length of the CDR3 is 18 residues. CDR3 nucleotide sequence: TGTGCCAGCAGCTTAGTCTACGGGGACAGGAGTACATACAATGAGCAGTTCTTC. Amino acids: CASSLVYGDRSTYNEQFF.

This clonotype was observed a handful of times. The chain recombines TRBV27 with TRBJ2-7; TRBD2 might be the D (6 bases). Trimming took 2 bases from V and 3 from J, leaving 11 bases between them. The CDR3 runs to 14 residues. Germline V CDR1 and CDR2: MNHEY, SMNVEV (reference sequence). DNA for the CDR3: TGTGCCAGCAGTTTACGCGGGGAACACTACGAGCAGTACTTC. Residues: CASSLRGEHYEQYF.

This clonotype appeared a few times. The chain carries TRBV14 and TRBJ2-3; no clear D. The V and J ends lost 6 bases and 4 bases respectively, with 11 bases between them. Germline V lookup: CDR1 SGHDN, CDR2 FVKESK. This CDR3 region has 13 residues. The CDR3 coding sequence is TGTGCCAGCAGACCTTTGGGGTCAGATACGCAGTATTTT. Its protein product is CASRPLGSDTQYF.

The J gene is TRBJ2-2, the V gene TRBV15, with D possibly TRBD1 on 6 matching bases. The CDR3 length is 14 residues. V lost 2 bases and J lost 3, with 7 bases in between. The germline CDR1 and CDR2 sequences are LNHNV and YYDKDF (reference sequence). CDR3 bases: TGTGCCACCAGCAGATACAGGGACACCGGGGAGCTGTTTTTT. Encoded protein: CATSRYRDTGELFF.

This clonotype was picked up a small number of times. This rearrangement joins TRBV10-1 to TRBJ1-6, with unresolved D. The CDR3 contains 14 residues. The germline V and J ends were trimmed by 2 bases and 9 bases, with 11 bases remaining between them. Germline V CDR1 and CDR2: WNHNN, SYGVQD (reference sequence). The CDR3 DNA sequence: TGCGCCAGCAGTGAGGACGGGGAGAGTTCACCCCTCCACTTT. Protein sequence: CASSEDGESSPLHF.

This clonotype was observed at least ten times. The rearrangement uses TRBV7-9 and TRBJ2-1, with D hard to call. Germline V gene lookup returns CDR1 SEHNR and CDR2 FQNEAQ (reference sequence). CDR3 length: 12 amino acids. Trimming pared 2 bases from V and 4 bases from J, leaving 3 bases between. As DNA, the CDR3 is TGTGCCAGCAGCTTACGTTACAATGAGCAGTTCTTC. Protein: CASSLRYNEQFF.

V is TRBV29-1 and J is TRBJ2-7; 11 positions match TRBD2. This CDR3 is 14 amino acids long. CDR1 SQVTM and CDR2 ANQGSEA come from the germline V gene. Trimming removed 2 bases from V and 7 bases from J; junction bases left unmatched: 7. CDR3 nucleotides: TGCAGCGTTGAACCTAGCGGGAGGAACGGTGAGCAGTACTTC. Amino acids: CSVEPSGRNGEQYF.

This clonotype was counted between two and nine times. The V call is TRBV28, the J call TRBJ2-1; 13 nucleotides line up with TRBD2. Trimming took 4 bases from V and 9 from J; bases not matched to a gene: 9. CDR3 length: 16 amino acids. The germline CDR1 and CDR2 sequences are MDHEN and SYDVKM. CDR3 nucleotides: TGTGCCAGCAGTTCCCCTGGACTAGCGGGAGTGAGTGAGCAGTTCTTC. Translating gives CASSSPGLAGVSEQFF.

The rearrangement joins TRBV6-5 to TRBJ2-1; 10 positions agree with TRBD2. The CDR3 has 17 residues. Germline V CDR1 and CDR2: MNHEY, SVGAGI. V shed 0 bases, J shed 5 bases, and the junction held 7 bases outside the gene matches. CDR3 bases: TGTGCCAGCAGTTACTCGGTTCTAGCGGGAGTTGACAATGAGCAGTTCTTC. It yields the protein CASSYSVLAGVDNEQFF.

The rearrangement links TRBV11-2 to TRBJ2-7; D is perhaps TRBD1 or TRBD2 (7 bases each). Deletions cut 4 bases from V and 0 bases from J, with 19 bases between. In germline, CDR1 is SGHAT, CDR2 FQNNGV. This CDR3 contains 17 residues. The chain's CDR3 is CASSSRQGGTRSYEQYF. The CDR3 DNA sequence: TGTGCCAGCAGCTCCCGGCAGGGGGGGACCCGCTCCTACGAGCAGTACTTC.

The table lists this clonotype with a few counts. The chain combines TRBV27 with TRBJ2-7, with D perhaps TRBD2 (5 bases). The CDR3 is 14 amino acids. Per the germline V gene, CDR1 is MNHEY and CDR2 is SMNVEV (reference sequence). Between the trimmed V and J ends, which lost 5 bases and 7 bases, there was a span of 18 bases. CDR3: CASSPWAGLGEQYV. The CDR3 DNA reads as TGTGCCAGCAGTCCGTGGGCGGGCCTGGGGGAGCAGTACGTC.

The rearrangement joins TRBV2 to TRBJ1-1; TRBD1 is a possible D gene (5 bases). The V and J ends lost 8 bases and 1 base respectively, with 11 bases between them. The CDR3 sequence is 13 residues long. Germline loops: CDR1 SNHLY, CDR2 FYNNEI. The CDR3 DNA sequence: TGTGCCAGCCCAGGGAGGCGGAACACTGAAGCTTTCTTT. Translated, it gives CASPGRRNTEAFF.

V usage is TRBV5-1 and J usage is TRBJ2-1, with D unclear. Germline CDR1 SGHRS, CDR2 YFSETQ. The CDR3 consists of 12 residues. V was trimmed by 1 base and J by 4 bases, leaving 3 bases between them. In DNA form, the CDR3 reads TGCGCCAGCAGCTTGTTTTACAATGAGCAGTTCTTC. It translates to CASSLFYNEQFF.

This clonotype was detected ten times or more. The chain uses TRBV20-1 and TRBJ2-1; 7 bases line up with TRBD1. The CDR3 extends over 15 amino acids. CDR1 and CDR2 (germline): DFQATT, SNEGSKA (reference sequence). J was trimmed by 3 bases and V by 3 bases; bases with no gene match: 8. The CDR3 is CSARGLGTDYNEQFF. CDR3 nucleotides: TGCAGTGCTAGGGGGCTGGGGACAGACTACAATGAGCAGTTCTTC.